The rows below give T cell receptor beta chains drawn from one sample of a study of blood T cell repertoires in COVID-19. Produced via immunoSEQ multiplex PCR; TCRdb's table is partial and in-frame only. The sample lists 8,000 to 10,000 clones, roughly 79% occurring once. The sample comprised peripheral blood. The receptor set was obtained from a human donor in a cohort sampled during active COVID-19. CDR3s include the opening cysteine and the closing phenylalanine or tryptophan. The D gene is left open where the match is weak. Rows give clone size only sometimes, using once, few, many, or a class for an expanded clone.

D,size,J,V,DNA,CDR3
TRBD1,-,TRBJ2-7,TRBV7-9,TGTGCCAGCAGCCCAACCCCGGGACAGGGGTCCTACGAGCAGTACTTC,CASSPTPGQGSYEQYF
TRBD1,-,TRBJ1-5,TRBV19,TGTGCCAGTAGTATAACAGGGGGCGATCAGCCCCAGCATTTT,CASSITGGDQPQHF
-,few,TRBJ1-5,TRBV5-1,TGCGCCAGCAGGGAGGGACTGACTAATCAGCCCCAGCATTTT,CASREGLTNQPQHF
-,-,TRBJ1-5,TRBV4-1,TGCGCCAGCAGCCTTTCGGGTGGTAATCAGCCCCAGCATTTT,CASSLSGGNQPQHF
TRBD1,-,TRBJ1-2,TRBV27,TGTGCCAGCAGTTCCGGACAGGGGGTTTACTATGGCTACACCTTC,CASSSGQGVYYGYTF
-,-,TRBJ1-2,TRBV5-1,TGCGCCAGCAGCCGCATCCGCTCGGGTGGCTACACCTTC,CASSRIRSGGYTF
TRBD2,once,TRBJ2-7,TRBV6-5,TGTGCCAGCAGGAAAACCGGGACTAGCAGCTACGAGCAGTACTTC,CASRKTGTSSYEQYF
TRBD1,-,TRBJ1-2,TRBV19,TGTGCCAGTAGTATAGCGGGACAGGGGCAAGGCTACACCTTC,CASSIAGQGQGYTF
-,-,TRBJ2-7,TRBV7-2,TGTGCCAGCAGCTTAGCGTCGGGATCCTACGAGCAGTACTTC,CASSLASGSYEQYF
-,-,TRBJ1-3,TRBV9,TGTGCCAGCAGCGTAGTAGGGGATCTGAGAAACACCATATATTTT,CASSVVGDLRNTIYF
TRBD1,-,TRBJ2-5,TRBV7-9,TGTGCCAGCAGCATCGGGACAGGACAAGAGACCCAGTACTTC,CASSIGTGQETQYF
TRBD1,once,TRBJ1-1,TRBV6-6,TGTGCCAGCAGTCGTAAAGGGACAGGGGGCTGGAACACTGAAGCTTTCTTT,CASSRKGTGGWNTEAFF
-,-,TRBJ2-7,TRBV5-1,TGCGCCAGCAGCCTTCAGGGGAATTACGAGCAGTACTTC,CASSLQGNYEQYF
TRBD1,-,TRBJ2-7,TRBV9,TGTGCCAGCAGCGCCTCCGGGACAGGGGTCAGGGAGCAGTACTTC,CASSASGTGVREQYF
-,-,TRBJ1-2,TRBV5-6,TGTGCCAGCACCCTTAGACGAGGTCATGGCTACACCTTC,CASTLRRGHGYTF
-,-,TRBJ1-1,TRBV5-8,TGTGCCAGCAGCCAAAAAGGTCGGGGACTAGAAGCTTTCTTT,CASSQKGRGLEAFF
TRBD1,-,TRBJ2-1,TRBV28,TGTGCCAGCAGGAAAGGACAGGGGGATAAGAATGAGCAGTTCTTC,CASRKGQGDKNEQFF
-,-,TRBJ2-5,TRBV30,TGTGCCTGGAGTCTTTCCAGGGAAGAGACCCAGTACTTC,CAWSLSREETQYF
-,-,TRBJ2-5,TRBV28,TGTGCCAGCAGTGGGGCACTCTGGGAAGAGACCCAGTACTTC,CASSGALWEETQYF
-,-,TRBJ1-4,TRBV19,TGTGCCAGTAGTACAATCCGGACAGCAACTAATGAAAAACTGTTTTTT,CASSTIRTATNEKLFF
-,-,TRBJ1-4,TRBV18,TGTGCCAGCTCACCGACAGCTAATGAAAAACTGTTTTTT,CASSPTANEKLFF
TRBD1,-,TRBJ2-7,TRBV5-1,TGCGCCAGCAGCTCTCTTAGGACAGGTGCTGAAGAGCAGTACTTC,CASSSLRTGAEEQYF
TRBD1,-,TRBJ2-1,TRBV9,TGTGCCAGCAGACACTCAGGGGGCGATGCCAACAATGAGCAGTTCTTC,CASRHSGGDANNEQFF
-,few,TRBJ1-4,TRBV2,TGTGCCAGCACCCGCGGCACAGGGCTTGAAAAACTGTTTTTT,CASTRGTGLEKLFF
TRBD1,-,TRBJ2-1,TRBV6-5,TGTGCCAGCAGAAAGGACAGGGAACTGAATGAGCAGTTCTTC,CASRKDRELNEQFF
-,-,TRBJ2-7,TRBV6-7,TGTGCCTGCTACGGGACACCGTCCTACGAGCAGTACTTC,CACYGTPSYEQYF
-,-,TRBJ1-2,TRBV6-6,TGTGCCAGCAGTTCTCGCACAGGATCCGGCTACACCTTC,CASSSRTGSGYTF
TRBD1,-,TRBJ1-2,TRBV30,TGTGCCTGGAGTTTCAGGGGGCTGCATGGCTACACCTTC,CAWSFRGLHGYTF
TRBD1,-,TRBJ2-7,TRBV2,TGTGCCAGCGGGACAGAAGACTACGAGCAGTACTTC,CASGTEDYEQYF
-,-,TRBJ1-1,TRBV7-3,TGTGCCAGCAGCTTAGTGGGGAGCGGCACTGAAGCTTTCTTT,CASSLVGSGTEAFF
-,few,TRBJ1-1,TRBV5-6,TGTGCCAGCAGTCAAACAGGGATGGCTGAAGCTTTCTTT,CASSQTGMAEAFF
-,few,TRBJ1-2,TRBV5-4,TGTGCCAGCAGCTTGGACAGCCTAAACTATGGCTACACCTTC,CASSLDSLNYGYTF
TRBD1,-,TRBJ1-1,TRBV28,TGTGCCAGCAGTTTATTAACCGGTCGACAGGGGTGGGCTTTCTTT,CASSLLTGRQGWAFF
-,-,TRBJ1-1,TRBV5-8,TGTGCCAGCAGCTTTTTTCCGGACAGTGAAGCTTTCTTT,CASSFFPDSEAFF
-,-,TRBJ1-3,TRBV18,TGTGCCAGCTCACCCCAGGGGAAGAGAACGCTTGGGCCCGGAAACACCATATATTTT,CASSPQGKRTLGPGNTIYF
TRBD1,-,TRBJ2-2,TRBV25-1,TGTGCCAGCAGTGACGCCAGACAGGGGGCCACCGGGGAGCTGTTTTTT,CASSDARQGATGELFF
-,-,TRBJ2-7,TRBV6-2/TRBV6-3,TGTGCCAGCAGTTACGGGAGCACAGGGTCCTACGAGCAGTACTTC,CASSYGSTGSYEQYF
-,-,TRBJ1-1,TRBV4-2,TGTGCCAGCAGCCAAGATGGCCTGAACACTGAAGCTTTCTTT,CASSQDGLNTEAFF
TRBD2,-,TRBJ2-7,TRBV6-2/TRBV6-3,TGTGCCAGCAGTGCGACACTAGCGGGGTTTGACGAGCAGTACTTC,CASSATLAGFDEQYF
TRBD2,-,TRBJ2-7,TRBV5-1,TGCGCCAGCAGCTTGCCTTCGGGGGGAAACGAGCAGTACTTC,CASSLPSGGNEQYF
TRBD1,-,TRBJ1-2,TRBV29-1,TGCAGCGGAGGACAGGGGGCGATGGATGGCTACACCTTC,CSGGQGAMDGYTF
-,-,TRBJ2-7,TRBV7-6,TGTGCCAGCAGCATAACGTCAGGGTCGCTCGAGCAGTACTTC,CASSITSGSLEQYF
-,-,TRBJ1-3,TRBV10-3,TGTGCCCACATGGACAGAAGCTCTGGAAACACCATATATTTT,CAHMDRSSGNTIYF
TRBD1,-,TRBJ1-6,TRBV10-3,TGTGCCATCAGATTAGGACAGGGGGAAAATTCACCCCTCCACTTT,CAIRLGQGENSPLHF
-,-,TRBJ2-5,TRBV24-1,TGTGCCACCAGTGATTTAACAGAAGAGACCCAGTACTTC,CATSDLTEETQYF
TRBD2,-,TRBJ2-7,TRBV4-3,TGCGCCAGCAGCCCCCGGGGGGGTGACGAGCAGTACTTC,CASSPRGGDEQYF
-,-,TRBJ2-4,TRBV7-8,TGTGCCAGCAGCTTAGAAGAGGGGGTCAGGGCGGACATTCAGTACTTC,CASSLEEGVRADIQYF
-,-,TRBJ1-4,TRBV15,TGTGCCACCAGCAGAGCCGGAGCAGTGGGGAGGTCCCGTAATGAAAAACTGTTTTTT,CATSRAGAVGRSRNEKLFF
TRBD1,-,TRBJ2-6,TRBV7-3,TGTGCCAGCAGCTTAACTTTTTCCCTCGGGACAGGGTTTGCCTCTGGGGCCAACGTCCTGACTTTC,CASSLTFSLGTGFASGANVLTF
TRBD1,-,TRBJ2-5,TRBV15,TGTGCCACCAGCAGAGGGACAGGGAGGAATGAAGAGACCCAGTACTTC,CATSRGTGRNEETQYF
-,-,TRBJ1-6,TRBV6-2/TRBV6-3,TGTGCCAGCAGTTCAGGACACCTTAATTCACCCCTCCACTTT,CASSSGHLNSPLHF
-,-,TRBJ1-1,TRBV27,TGTGCCAGCAGTTGGAGGGTTGGAACCCCTGAAGCTTTCTTT,CASSWRVGTPEAFF
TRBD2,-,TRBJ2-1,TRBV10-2,TGCGCCAGCAGTGAGTCGGGGCTAGCGGGAATCAATGAGCAGTTCTTC,CASSESGLAGINEQFF
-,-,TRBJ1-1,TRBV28,TGTGCCAGCAGATACAGGAAGAACACTGAAGCTTTCTTT,CASRYRKNTEAFF